This T cell receptor beta chain was identified during a study of T cell responses to AZD1222 COVID-19 vaccine. Assay: immunoSEQ multiplex PCR; the TCRdb copy retains only in-frame clones and omits some. The sample holds 120,000 to 150,000 clones, around 93% seen once. Points on this clone: Its target is not known.

The CDR3 has 16 amino acids. Per germline, CDR1 MNHEY and CDR2 SVGAGI. V shed 0 bases, J shed 2 bases, and the junction held 6 bases outside the gene matches. Study-wide results and caveats: Most donors were white British, females outnumbered males, and clonal diversity was possibly underestimated.

The V call is TRBV6-5, the J call TRBJ1-1, with TRBD1 identical over 7 bases. Here the sequenced sample was peripheral blood, taken on day 0 of AZD1222 vaccination. This TCR was recovered from an adult in good health. The CDR3: CASSYSRDSGNTEAFF. The DNA of the CDR3 is TGTGCCAGCAGTTACTCCCGGGACAGTGGAAACACTGAAGCTTTCTTT.